This T cell receptor beta chain was captured by sequencing in a study of vaccination and CD4 T cells after COVID-19. This clonotype was observed a few times. Its matching antigen is unknown. Germline V gene sequence: CDR1 MNHEY, CDR2 SVGAGI. There are 15 residues in the CDR3. V was clipped by 0 bases and J by 3 bases, with 11 bases between them. Cultured CD4+ T cell DNA underwent sequencing with the Oncomine TCR Beta short-read assay. TCRdb reprocessed the PCR reads via MiXCR and lists one record per CDR3 protein. The table lists about 20,000 distinct CDR3 sequences, approximately 48% of them singletons. Treatment indicated: roughly nine-day PBMC culture with coronavirus spike peptide pools or control peptides (ViraFEST assay).

The sequence derives from a human donor who had recovered from COVID-19. Specimen: CD4+ T cells from blood, cultured in vitro. This chain uses TRBV6-5 with TRBJ1-2, with unresolved D. The CDR3 region has the DNA TGTGCCAGCAGTTACTCGTTTAGGGAGTACTATGGCTACACCTTC. As protein: CASSYSFREYYGYTF.